The T cell receptor beta chain described here comes from a study of shared clonotypes between healthy human individuals. Overall study results and limits: Non-shared clonotypes had lower generation probabilities than those shared by all four donors.

In the case of this clone: Its antigen remains unidentified.

Profiling relied on immunoSEQ multiplex PCR, and the TCRdb table lists in-frame clones only, not all of them. Among roughly 2.6 million clones listed, 90% to 95% were seen once. Germline V CDR1 and CDR2: ENHRY, SYGVKD. J gave up 4 bases and V 6 bases, and 10 bases lay outside the gene matches. The CDR3 extends over 15 amino acids. V usage is TRBV10-3 and J usage is TRBJ1-2, with 8 bases that match TRBD1. Sequenced input: naive CD4+ T cells sorted from blood. As for subset: CD45RA+ positively selected. The TCR originated in a man in his late teens or twenties in good health. The CDR3 reads CAISPGQVNSYGYTF. CDR3 bases: TGTGCCATCAGCCCGGGACAGGTGAACTCCTATGGCTACACCTTC.